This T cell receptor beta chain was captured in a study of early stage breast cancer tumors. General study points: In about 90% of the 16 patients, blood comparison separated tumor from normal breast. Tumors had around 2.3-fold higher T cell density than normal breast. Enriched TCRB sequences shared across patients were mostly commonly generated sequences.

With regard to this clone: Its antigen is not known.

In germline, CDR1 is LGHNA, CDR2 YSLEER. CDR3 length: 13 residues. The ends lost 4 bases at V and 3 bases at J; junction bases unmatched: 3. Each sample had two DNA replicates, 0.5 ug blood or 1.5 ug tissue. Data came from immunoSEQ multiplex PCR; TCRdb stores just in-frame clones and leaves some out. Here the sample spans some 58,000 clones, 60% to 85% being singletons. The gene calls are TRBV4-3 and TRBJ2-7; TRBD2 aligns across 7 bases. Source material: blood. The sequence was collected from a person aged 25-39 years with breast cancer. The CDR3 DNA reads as TGCGCCAGCAGCCCCGGGGAGGGCTACGAGCAGTACTTC. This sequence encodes CASSPGEGYEQYF.